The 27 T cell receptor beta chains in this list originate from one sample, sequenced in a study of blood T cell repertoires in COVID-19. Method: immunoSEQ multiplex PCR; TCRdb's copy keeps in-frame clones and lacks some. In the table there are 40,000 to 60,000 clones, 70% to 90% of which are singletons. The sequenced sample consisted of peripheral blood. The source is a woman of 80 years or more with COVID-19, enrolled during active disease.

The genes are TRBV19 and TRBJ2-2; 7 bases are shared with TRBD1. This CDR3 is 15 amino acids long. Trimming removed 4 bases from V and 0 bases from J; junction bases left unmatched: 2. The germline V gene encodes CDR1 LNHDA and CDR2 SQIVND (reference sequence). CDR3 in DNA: TGTGCCAGTAGTACCGACAGGGCGAACACCGGGGAGCTGTTTTTT. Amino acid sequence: CASSTDRANTGELFF.

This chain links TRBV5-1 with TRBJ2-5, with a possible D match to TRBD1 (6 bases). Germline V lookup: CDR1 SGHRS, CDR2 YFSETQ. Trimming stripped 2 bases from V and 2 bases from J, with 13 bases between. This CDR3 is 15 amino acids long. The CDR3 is CASSFPGTTQETQYF. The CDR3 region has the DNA TGCGCCAGCAGCTTCCCCGGGACAACTCAAGAGACCCAGTACTTC.

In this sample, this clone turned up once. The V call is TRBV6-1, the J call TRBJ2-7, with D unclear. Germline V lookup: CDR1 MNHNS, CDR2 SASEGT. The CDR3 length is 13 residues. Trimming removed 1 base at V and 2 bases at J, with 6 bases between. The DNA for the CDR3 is TGTGCCAGCAGTGAAGTTACAGCCTACGAGCAGTACTTC. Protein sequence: CASSEVTAYEQYF.

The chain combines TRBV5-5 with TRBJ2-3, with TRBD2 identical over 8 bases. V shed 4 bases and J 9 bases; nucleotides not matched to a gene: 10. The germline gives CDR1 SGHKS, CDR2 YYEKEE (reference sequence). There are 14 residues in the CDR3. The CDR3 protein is CASSKGGLAETQYF. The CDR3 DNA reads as TGTGCCAGCAGCAAGGGAGGACTAGCCGAGACGCAGTATTTT. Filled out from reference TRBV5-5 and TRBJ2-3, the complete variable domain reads DAGVTQSPTHLIKTRGQQVTLRCSPISGHKSVSWYQQVLGQGPQFIFQYYEKEERGRGNFPDRFSARQFPNYSSELNVNALLLGDSALYLCASSKGGLAETQYFGPGTRLTVL.

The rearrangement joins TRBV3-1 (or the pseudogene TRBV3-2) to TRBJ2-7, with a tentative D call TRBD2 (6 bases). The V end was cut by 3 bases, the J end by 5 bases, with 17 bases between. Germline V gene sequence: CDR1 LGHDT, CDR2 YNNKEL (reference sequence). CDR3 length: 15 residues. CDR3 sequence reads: CASSQGEVPSHEQYF. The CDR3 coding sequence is TGTGCCAGCAGCCAGGGGGAGGTCCCTTCTCACGAGCAGTACTTC.

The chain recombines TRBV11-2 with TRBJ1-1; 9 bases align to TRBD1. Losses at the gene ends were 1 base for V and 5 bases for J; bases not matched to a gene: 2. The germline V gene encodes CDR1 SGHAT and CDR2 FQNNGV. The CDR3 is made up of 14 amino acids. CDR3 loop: CASSLAGTGTEAFF. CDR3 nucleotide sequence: TGTGCCAGCAGCTTAGCCGGGACAGGGACTGAAGCTTTCTTT.

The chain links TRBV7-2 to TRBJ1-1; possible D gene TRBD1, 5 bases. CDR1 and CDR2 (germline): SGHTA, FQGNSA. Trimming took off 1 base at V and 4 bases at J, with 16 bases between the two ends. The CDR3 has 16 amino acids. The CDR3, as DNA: TGTGCCAGCAGCTTAGGGGTTGGCAGGGTTGGCACTGAAGCTTTCTTT. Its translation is CASSLGVGRVGTEAFF.

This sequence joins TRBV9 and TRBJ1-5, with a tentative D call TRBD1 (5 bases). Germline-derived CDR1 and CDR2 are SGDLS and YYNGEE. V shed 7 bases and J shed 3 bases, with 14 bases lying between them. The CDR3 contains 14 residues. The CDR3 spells CASGAAGDNQPQHF. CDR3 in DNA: TGTGCCAGCGGAGCCGCGGGGGACAATCAGCCCCAGCATTTT.

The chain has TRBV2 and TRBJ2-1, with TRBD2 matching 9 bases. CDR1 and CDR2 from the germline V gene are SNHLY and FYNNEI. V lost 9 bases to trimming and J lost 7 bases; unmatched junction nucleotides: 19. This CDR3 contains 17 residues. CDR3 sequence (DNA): TGTGCCAGTACCGGGGGTACCGGCGGGAGGGCCAGGAATGAGCAGTTCTTC. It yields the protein CASTGGTGGRARNEQFF.

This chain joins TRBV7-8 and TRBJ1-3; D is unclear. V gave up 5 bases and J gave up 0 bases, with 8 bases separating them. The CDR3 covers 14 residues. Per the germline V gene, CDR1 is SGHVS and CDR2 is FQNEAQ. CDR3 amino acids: CASSHRGSGNTIYF. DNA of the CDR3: TGTGCCAGCAGCCACCGGGGCTCTGGAAACACCATATATTTT.

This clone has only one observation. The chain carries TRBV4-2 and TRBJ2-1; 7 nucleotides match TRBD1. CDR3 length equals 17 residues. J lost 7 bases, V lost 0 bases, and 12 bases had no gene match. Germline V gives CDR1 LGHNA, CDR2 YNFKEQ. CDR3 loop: CASSQDPGTAERNEQFF. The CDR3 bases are TGTGCCAGCAGCCAAGACCCCGGGACAGCGGAGAGAAATGAGCAGTTCTTC.

The CDR3 loop is CASSVSTGNTEAFF. The CDR3 DNA reads as TGTGCCAGCAGCGTAAGCACGGGAAACACTGAAGCTTTCTTT. The chain links TRBV9 to TRBJ1-1, with no clear D. Germline assignment: CDR1 SGDLS and CDR2 YYNGEE. Deletions cut 1 base from V and 2 bases from J, with 9 bases between. This CDR3 is 14 amino acids long. Using reference TRBV9 and TRBJ1-1 for the parts outside the CDR3, the full variable domain is DSGVTQTPKHLITATGQRVTLRCSPRSGDLSVYWYQQSLDQGLQFLIQYYNGEERAKGNILERFSAQQFPDLHSELNLSSLELGDSALYFCASSVSTGNTEAFFGQGTRLTVV.

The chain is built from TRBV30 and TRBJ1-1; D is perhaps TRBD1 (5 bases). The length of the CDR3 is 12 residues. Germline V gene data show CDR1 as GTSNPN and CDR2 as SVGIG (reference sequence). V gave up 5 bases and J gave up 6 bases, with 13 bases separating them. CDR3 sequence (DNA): TGTGCCTGGGGACAACGCCCGGCTGAAGCTTTCTTT. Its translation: CAWGQRPAEAFF.

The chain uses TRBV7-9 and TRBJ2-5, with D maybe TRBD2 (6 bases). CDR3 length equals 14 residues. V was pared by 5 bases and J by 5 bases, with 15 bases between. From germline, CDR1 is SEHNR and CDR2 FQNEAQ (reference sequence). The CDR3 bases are TGTGCCAGCAGCGGGAATGGGGGGAGGGAGACCCAGTACTTC. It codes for CASSGNGGRETQYF.

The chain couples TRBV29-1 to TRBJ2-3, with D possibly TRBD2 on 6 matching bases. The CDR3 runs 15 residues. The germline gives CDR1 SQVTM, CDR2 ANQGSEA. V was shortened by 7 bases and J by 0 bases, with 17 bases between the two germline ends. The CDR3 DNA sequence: TGCAGCGCTGGCCGAACGGGGGTTAGCACAGATACGCAGTATTTT. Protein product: CSAGRTGVSTDTQYF.

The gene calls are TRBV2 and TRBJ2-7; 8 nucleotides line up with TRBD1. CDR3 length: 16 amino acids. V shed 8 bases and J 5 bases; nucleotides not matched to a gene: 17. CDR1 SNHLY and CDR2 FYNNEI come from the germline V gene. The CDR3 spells CASSRIGGQVSDEQYF. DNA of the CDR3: TGTGCCAGCTCCCGCATAGGGGGACAGGTTTCGGACGAGCAGTACTTC.

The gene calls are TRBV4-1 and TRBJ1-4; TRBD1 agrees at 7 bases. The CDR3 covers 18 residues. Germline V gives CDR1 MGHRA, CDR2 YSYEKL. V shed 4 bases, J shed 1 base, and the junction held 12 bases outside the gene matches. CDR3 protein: CASSPRGRVGETNEKLFF. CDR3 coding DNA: TGCGCCAGCAGCCCAAGGGGGCGCGTGGGAGAAACTAATGAAAAACTGTTTTTT.

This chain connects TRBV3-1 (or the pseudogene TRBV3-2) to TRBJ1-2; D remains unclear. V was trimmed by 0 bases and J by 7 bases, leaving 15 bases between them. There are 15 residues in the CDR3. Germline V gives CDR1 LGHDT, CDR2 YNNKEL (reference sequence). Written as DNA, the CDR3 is TGTGCCAGCAGCCAAGAGTTGTCGGTGGAGAGTGGCTACACCTTC. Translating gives CASSQELSVESGYTF.

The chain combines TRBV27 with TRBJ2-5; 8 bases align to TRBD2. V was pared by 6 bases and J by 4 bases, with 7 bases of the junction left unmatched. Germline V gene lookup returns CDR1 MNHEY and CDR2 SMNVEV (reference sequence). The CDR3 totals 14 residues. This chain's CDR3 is CASRDPGLGETQYF. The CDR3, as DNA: TGTGCCAGCAGGGACCCGGGACTAGGAGAGACCCAGTACTTC.

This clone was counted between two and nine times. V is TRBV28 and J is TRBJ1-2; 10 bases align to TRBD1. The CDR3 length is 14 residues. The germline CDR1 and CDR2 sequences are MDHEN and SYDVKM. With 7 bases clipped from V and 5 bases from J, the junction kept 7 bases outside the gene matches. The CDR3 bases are TGTGCCAGCAATATGGACAGGGGGGGATATGGCTACACCTTC. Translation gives CASNMDRGGYGYTF.

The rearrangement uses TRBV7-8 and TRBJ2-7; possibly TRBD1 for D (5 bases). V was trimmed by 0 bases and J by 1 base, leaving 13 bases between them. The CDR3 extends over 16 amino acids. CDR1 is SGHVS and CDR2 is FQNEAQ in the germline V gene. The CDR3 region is CASSLAVTGKSYEQYF. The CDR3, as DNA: TGTGCCAGCAGCTTAGCGGTCACAGGAAAATCCTACGAGCAGTACTTC. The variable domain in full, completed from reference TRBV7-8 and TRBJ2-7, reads GAGVSQSPRYKVAKRGQDVALRCDPISGHVSLFWYQQALGQGPEFLTYFQNEAQLDKSGLPSDRFFAERPEGSVSTLKIQRTQQEDSAVYLCASSLAVTGKSYEQYFGPGTRLTVT.

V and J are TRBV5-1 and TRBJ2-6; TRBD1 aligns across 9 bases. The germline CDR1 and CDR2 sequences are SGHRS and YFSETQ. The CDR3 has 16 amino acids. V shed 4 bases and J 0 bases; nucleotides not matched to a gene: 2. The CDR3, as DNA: TGCGCCAGCAGCGGGACAGGGCACTCTGGGGCCAACGTCCTGACTTTC. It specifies CASSGTGHSGANVLTF.

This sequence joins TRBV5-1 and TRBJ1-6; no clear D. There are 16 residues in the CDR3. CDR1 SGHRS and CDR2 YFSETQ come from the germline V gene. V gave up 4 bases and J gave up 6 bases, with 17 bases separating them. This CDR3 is CASSPGEGRSNSPLHF. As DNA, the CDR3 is TGCGCCAGCAGCCCCGGGGAAGGGCGCTCTAATTCACCCCTCCACTTT.

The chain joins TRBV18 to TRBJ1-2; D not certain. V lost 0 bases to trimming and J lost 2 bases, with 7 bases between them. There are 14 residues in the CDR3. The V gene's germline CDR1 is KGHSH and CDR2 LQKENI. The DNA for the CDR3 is TGTGCCAGCTCACCACCCGAGCGGAACTATGGCTACACCTTC. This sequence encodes CASSPPERNYGYTF.

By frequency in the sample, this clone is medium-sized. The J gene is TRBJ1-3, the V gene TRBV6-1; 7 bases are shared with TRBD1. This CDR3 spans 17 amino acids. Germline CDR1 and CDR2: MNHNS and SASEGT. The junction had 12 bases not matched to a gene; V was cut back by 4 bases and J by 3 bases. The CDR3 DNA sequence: TGTGCCAGCAGTGCCCGTCCACAGGGGACTTATGGAAACACCATATATTTT. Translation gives CASSARPQGTYGNTIYF.

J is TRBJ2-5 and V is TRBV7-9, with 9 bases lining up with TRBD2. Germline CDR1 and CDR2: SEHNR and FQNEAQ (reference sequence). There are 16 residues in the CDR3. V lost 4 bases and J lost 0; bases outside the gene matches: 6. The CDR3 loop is CASSSRLAVNQETQYF. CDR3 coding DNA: TGTGCCAGCAGCTCCCGACTAGCGGTTAACCAAGAGACCCAGTACTTC.

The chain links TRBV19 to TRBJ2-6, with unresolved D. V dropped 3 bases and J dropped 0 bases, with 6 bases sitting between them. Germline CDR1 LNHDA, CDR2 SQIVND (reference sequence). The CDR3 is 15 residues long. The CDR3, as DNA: TGTGCCAGTAGTATTGTGAGCTCTGGGGCCAACGTCCTGACTTTC. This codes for CASSIVSSGANVLTF.